The 13 T cell receptor beta chains presented below share a single source sample, sequenced in a study of blood T cell repertoires in COVID-19 (dated by TCRdb to 2020 to 2021). The library was prepared using the immunoSEQ multiplex PCR assay. Here the immuneACCESS table is served through TCRdb, limited to in-frame sequences with V and J called. Missing clones are a known gap in these copies; in checked studies unresolved V genes cover under half, and the rest lacks a known reason. The sample table records about 250,000 clones; about nine tenths of these occur just once. Jointly, the top ten make up about 14% of the sample. Sequencing was carried out using PBMCs or T cells enriched from blood (not recorded which). The source is a man younger than 35 who had recovered from COVID-19.

This clone occurred a few times. The rearrangement joins TRBV6-8 to TRBJ1-5; TRBD1 matches 7 bases. Unmatched junction bases numbered 9, after V lost 4 bases and J lost 3 bases. CDR1 and CDR2 from the germline V gene are MNHGY and SAAAGT. This CDR3 has 16 residues. CDR3 residues: CASSSPGQSPNQPQHF. The CDR3 bases are TGTGCCAGCAGTTCCCCGGGACAGAGCCCCAATCAGCCCCAGCATTTT.

This chain links TRBV5-5 with TRBJ2-7; D is possibly TRBD1 (5 bases). The V gene's germline CDR1 is SGHKS and CDR2 YYEKEE (reference sequence). The CDR3 length is 14 residues. Trimming took off 0 bases at V and 1 base at J, with 8 bases between the two ends. The CDR3 loop reads CASSLEGESYEQYF. The CDR3 DNA reads as TGTGCCAGCAGCTTGGAAGGGGAATCCTACGAGCAGTACTTC.

This clone was seen a single time. The chain links TRBV29-1 to TRBJ1-4; the D is unclear. Germline assignment: CDR1 SQVTM and CDR2 ANQGSEA. There are 14 residues in the CDR3. Trimming took off 0 bases at V and 11 bases at J, with 16 bases between the two ends. The CDR3 region is CSVEEGGIPRKLFF. CDR3 in DNA: TGCAGCGTTGAAGAAGGAGGAATACCGAGGAAACTGTTTTTT.

This chain links TRBV6-5 with TRBJ2-5, with D possibly TRBD2 on 5 matching bases. V lost 6 bases and J lost 2, with 13 bases in between. This CDR3 has 14 residues. CDR1 is MNHEY and CDR2 is SVGAGI in the germline V gene. The CDR3 loop reads CASRRELGQETQYF. The CDR3 nucleotides read TGTGCCAGCAGAAGGGAGCTCGGGCAAGAGACCCAGTACTTC.

This chain's CDR3 is CASSLWNGRGSYEQYF. In DNA, the CDR3 is TGTGCCAGCAGTTTATGGAACGGGAGGGGCTCCTACGAGCAGTACTTC. V is TRBV28 and J is TRBJ2-7; 8 positions agree with TRBD2. The CDR3 loop spans 16 amino acids. Germline V CDR1 and CDR2: MDHEN, SYDVKM. The V segment lost 0 bases and the J segment 0 bases; nucleotides outside the gene matches: 4.

The rearrangement uses TRBV11-3 and TRBJ2-1, with 8 bases aligning to TRBD2. There are 15 residues in the CDR3. Germline CDR1 reads SGHNT; CDR2 reads YENEEA. V lost 5 bases and J lost 8; bases outside the gene matches: 11. CDR3 sequence reads: CASSIGGARRDEQFF. CDR3 nucleotide sequence: TGTGCCAGCAGCATCGGGGGGGCAAGGAGAGATGAGCAGTTCTTC.

The chain recombines TRBV4-1 with TRBJ2-2; TRBD2 aligns across 16 bases. From germline, CDR1 is MGHRA and CDR2 YSYEKL. The CDR3 is made up of 19 amino acids. V dropped 1 base and J dropped 4; count of bases not matched to a gene: 6. This chain's CDR3 is CASSQGGLAGGPGTGELFF. CDR3 nucleotide sequence: TGCGCCAGCAGCCAAGGGGGACTAGCGGGAGGGCCGGGCACCGGGGAGCTGTTTTTT.

The rearrangement links TRBV27 to TRBJ1-1; TRBD1 is a possible D gene (5 bases). The CDR3 runs to 15 residues. V lost 3 bases and J lost 6, with 17 bases in between. Germline V gene lookup returns CDR1 MNHEY and CDR2 SMNVEV (reference sequence). The chain's CDR3 is CASSFIRASIAEAFF. The CDR3 nucleotides are TGTGCCAGCAGTTTTATCAGGGCAAGTATTGCTGAAGCTTTCTTT.

The V call is TRBV5-4, the J call TRBJ1-1; TRBD1 aligns across 9 bases. Germline CDR1 SGHNT, CDR2 YYREEE (reference sequence). The junction had 9 bases not matched to a gene; V was cut back by 5 bases and J by 7 bases. The CDR3 sequence is 14 residues long. The CDR3 DNA sequence: TGTGCCAGCAGAGTAACAGGGGGCGGGGGTGAAGCTTTCTTT. Translation: CASRVTGGGGEAFF.

This chain links TRBV6-6 with TRBJ2-1; D unresolved. Between the trimmed V and J ends, which lost 0 bases and 2 bases, there was a span of 2 bases. The CDR3 runs to 13 residues. Germline V CDR1 and CDR2: MNHNY, SVGAGI (reference sequence). This CDR3 reads CASSYSTYNEQFF. The DNA of the CDR3 is TGTGCCAGCAGTTACTCCACCTACAATGAGCAGTTCTTC.

The chain recombines TRBV4-1 with TRBJ1-3; D is ambiguous. V was clipped by 10 bases and J by 0 bases, with 4 bases between them. CDR1 is MGHRA and CDR2 is YSYEKL in the germline V gene. The CDR3 consists of 11 residues. Here the CDR3 DNA reads TGCGCCACGGGCTCTGGAAACACCATATATTTT. Translating gives CATGSGNTIYF.

This clone has just one count. The J gene is TRBJ1-5, the V gene TRBV19; 7 bases match TRBD1. The CDR3 length is 15 residues. V shed 4 bases, J shed 5 bases, and the junction held 8 bases outside the gene matches. The germline CDR1 and CDR2 sequences are LNHDA and SQIVND (reference sequence). The chain's CDR3 is CASSREGARDQPQHF. DNA for the CDR3: TGTGCCAGTAGTAGAGAGGGGGCGAGGGATCAGCCCCAGCATTTT.

In this sample, this clone turned up once. This chain connects TRBV2 to TRBJ2-1; 13 nucleotides match TRBD2. The CDR3 consists of 14 residues. V was pared by 6 bases and J by 6 bases, with 2 bases of the junction left unmatched. Germline CDR1 reads SNHLY; CDR2 reads FYNNEI. CDR3 in DNA: TGTGCCAGCAGGGGACTAGCGGGACGCAATGAGCAGTTCTTC. This codes for CASRGLAGRNEQFF.